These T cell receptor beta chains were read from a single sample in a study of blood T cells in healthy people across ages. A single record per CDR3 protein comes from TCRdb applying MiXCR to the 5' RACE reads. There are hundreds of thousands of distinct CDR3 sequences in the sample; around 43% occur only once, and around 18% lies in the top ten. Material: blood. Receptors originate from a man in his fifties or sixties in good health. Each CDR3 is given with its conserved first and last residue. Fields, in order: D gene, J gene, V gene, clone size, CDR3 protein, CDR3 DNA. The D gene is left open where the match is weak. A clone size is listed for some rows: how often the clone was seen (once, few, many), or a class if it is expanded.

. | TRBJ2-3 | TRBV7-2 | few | CASSLTGLSPTDTQYF | TGTGCCAGCAGCTTAACTGGGCTTTCACCCACAGATACGCAGTATTTT
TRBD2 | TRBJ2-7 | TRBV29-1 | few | CSAGTSGTYEQYF | TGCAGCGCGGGGACTAGCGGGACCTACGAGCAGTACTTC
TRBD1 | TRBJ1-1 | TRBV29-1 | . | CRGVRGQGNTEAFF | TGCAGGGGGGTCAGGGGACAGGGGAACACTGAAGCTTTCTTT
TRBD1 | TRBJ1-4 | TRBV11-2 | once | CASSFPEDRGDEKLFF | TGTGCCAGCAGCTTTCCCGAGGACAGGGGGGATGAAAAACTGTTTTTT
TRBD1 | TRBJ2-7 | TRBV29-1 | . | CSVGPGGNYEQYF | TGCAGCGTTGGTCCAGGGGGAAACTACGAGCAGTACTTC
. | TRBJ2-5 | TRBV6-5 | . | CASSYSWRETQYF | TGTGCCAGCAGTTACTCTTGGCGGGAGACCCAGTACTTC
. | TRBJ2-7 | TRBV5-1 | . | CASRVEVVSYNEQYF | TGCGCCAGCAGAGTGGAGGTAGTATCCTACAATGAGCAGTACTTC
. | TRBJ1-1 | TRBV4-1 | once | CASSQALRNTEAFF | TGCGCCAGCAGCCAAGCCTTGCGGAACACTGAAGCTTTCTTT
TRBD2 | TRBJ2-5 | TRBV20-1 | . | CSAPGGAEQYF | TGCAGTGCTCCCGGGGGGGCTGAGCAGTACTTC
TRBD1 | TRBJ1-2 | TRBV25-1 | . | CANSGDRRGYTF | TGTGCCAACAGCGGGGACAGGCGAGGCTACACCTTC
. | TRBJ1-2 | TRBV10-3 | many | CAISDPREVTYGYTF | TGTGCCATCAGTGATCCCAGGGAGGTGACCTATGGCTACACCTTC
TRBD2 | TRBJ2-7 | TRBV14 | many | CASSQDTLAGEQYF | TGTGCCAGCAGCCAAGATACTCTAGCGGGAGAGCAGTACTTC
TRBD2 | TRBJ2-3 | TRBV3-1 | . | CASSRSGRAGTDTQYF | TGTGCCAGCAGCCGAAGCGGGAGGGCTGGCACAGATACGCAGTATTTT
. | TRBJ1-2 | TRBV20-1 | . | CSAPPGGGDGYTF | TGCAGTGCCCCCCCGGGGGGGGGCGATGGCTACACCTTC
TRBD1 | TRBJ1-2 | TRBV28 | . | CASRPGTGNYGYTF | TGTGCCAGCAGACCAGGGACAGGCAACTATGGCTACACCTTC
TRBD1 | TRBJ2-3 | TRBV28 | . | CASEPGGSTDTQYF | TGTGCCAGCGAACCAGGGGGAAGCACAGATACGCAGTATTTT
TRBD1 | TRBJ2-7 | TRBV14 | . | CASSPPGQGVYNEQYF | TGTGCCAGCAGCCCTCCGGGACAGGGGGTCTACAATGAGCAGTACTTC